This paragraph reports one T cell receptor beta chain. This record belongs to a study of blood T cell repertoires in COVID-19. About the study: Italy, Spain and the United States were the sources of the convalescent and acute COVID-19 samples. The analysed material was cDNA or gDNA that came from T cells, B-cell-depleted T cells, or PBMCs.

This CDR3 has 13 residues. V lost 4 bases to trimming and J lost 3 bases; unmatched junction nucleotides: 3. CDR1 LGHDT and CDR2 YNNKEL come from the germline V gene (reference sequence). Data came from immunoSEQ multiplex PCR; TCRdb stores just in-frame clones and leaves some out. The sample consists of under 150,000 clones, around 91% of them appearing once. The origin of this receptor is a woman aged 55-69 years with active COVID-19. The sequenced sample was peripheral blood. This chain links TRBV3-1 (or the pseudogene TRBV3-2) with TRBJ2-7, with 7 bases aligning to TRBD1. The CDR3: CASSPDRHYEQYF. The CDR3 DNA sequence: TGTGCCAGCAGCCCGGACAGGCACTACGAGCAGTACTTC.